These 4 T cell receptor beta chains were all obtained from the same sample, sequenced in a study of blood T cell repertoires in COVID-19. The assay was immunoSEQ multiplex PCR, and TCRdb's table has in-frame clones only and misses some. The table lists 140,000 or so clones, approximately 85% of them singletons. Sequencing was carried out using peripheral blood. The receptors come from a man between 45 and 60 years old with acute or convalescent COVID-19.

The chain is built from TRBV19 and TRBJ1-6, with D possibly TRBD1 on 5 matching bases. V was shortened by 5 bases and J by 0 bases, with 17 bases between the two germline ends. This CDR3 has 18 residues. Germline CDR1 reads LNHDA; CDR2 reads SQIVND (reference sequence). CDR3 bases: TGTGCCAGTAGTCCGTTAGACAGACCAAGCTCCTATAATTCACCCCTCCACTTT. Amino acid sequence: CASSPLDRPSSYNSPLHF.

The J gene is TRBJ1-2, the V gene TRBV11-2; 8 positions match TRBD1. CDR1 SGHAT and CDR2 FQNNGV come from the germline V gene. The length of the CDR3 is 16 residues. J lost 3 bases, V lost 5 bases, and 11 bases had no gene match. The DNA of the CDR3 is TGTGCCAGCAGCCCGGGGGTAGGACAGGGCGACTATGGCTACACCTTC. Encoded protein: CASSPGVGQGDYGYTF.

The chain carries TRBV19 and TRBJ2-1; 8 bases line up with TRBD2. The germline V gene has CDR1 LNHDA and CDR2 SQIVND (reference sequence). V lost 10 bases to trimming and J lost 7 bases; unmatched junction nucleotides: 15. The CDR3 is 15 amino acids. CDR3 DNA sequence: TGTGCCACGTCGGGCGGGGGGATAAGTATGAATGAGCAGTTCTTC. It yields the protein CATSGGGISMNEQFF.

The chain uses TRBV6-5 and TRBJ2-7; 11 bases match TRBD1. The ends lost 0 bases at V and 6 bases at J; junction bases unmatched: 7. The CDR3 has 16 amino acids. CDR1 is MNHEY and CDR2 is SVGAGI in the germline V gene. The CDR3 sequence is CASSYSWTGGSGEQYF. The CDR3, as DNA: TGTGCCAGCAGTTACTCGTGGACAGGGGGCTCTGGCGAGCAGTACTTC.